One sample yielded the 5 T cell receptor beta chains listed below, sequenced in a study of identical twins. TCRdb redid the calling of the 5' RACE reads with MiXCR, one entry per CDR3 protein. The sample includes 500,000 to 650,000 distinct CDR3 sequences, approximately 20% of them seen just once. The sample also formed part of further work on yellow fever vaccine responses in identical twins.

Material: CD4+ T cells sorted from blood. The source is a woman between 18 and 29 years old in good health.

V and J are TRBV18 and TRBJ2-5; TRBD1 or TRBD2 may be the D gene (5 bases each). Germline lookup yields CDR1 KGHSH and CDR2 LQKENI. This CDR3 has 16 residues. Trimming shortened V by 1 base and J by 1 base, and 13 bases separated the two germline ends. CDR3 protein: CASSPRGREFQETQYF. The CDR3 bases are TGTGCCAGCTCACCACGGGGCAGGGAGTTCCAAGAGACCCAGTACTTC. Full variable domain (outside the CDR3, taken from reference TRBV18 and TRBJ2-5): NAGVMQNPRHLVRRRGQEARLRCSPMKGHSHVYWYRQLPEEGLKFMVYLQKENIIDESGMPKERFSAEFPKEGPSILRIQQVVRGDSAAYFCASSPRGREFQETQYFGPGTRLLVL.

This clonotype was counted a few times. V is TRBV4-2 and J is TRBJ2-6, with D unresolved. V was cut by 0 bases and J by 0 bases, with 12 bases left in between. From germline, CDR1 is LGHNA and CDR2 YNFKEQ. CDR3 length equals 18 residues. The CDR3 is CASSQDTEPSSGANVLTF. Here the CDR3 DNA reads TGTGCCAGCAGCCAAGATACGGAACCGAGCTCTGGGGCCAACGTCCTGACTTTC.

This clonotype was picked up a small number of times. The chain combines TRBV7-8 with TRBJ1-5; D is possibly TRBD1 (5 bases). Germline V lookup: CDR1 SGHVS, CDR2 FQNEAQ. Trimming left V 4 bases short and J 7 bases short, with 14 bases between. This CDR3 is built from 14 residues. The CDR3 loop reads CASSWGESGQPQHF. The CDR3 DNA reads TGTGCCAGCAGCTGGGGGGAGTCAGGCCAGCCCCAGCATTTT.

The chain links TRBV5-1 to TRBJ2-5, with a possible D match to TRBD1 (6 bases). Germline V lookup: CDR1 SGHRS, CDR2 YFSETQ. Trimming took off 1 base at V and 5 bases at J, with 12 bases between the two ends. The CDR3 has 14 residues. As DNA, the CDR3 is TGCGCCAGCAGCTTGCAAGGGGGTATGGAGACCCAGTACTTC. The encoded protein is CASSLQGGMETQYF.

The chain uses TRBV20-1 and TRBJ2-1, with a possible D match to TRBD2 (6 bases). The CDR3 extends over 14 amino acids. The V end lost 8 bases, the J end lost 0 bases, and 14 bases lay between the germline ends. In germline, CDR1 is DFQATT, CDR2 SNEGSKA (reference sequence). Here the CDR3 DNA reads TGCAGTTGTTGGGACTCCAACTCCTACAATGAGCAGTTCTTC. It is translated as CSCWDSNSYNEQFF.